This T cell receptor beta chain was captured in a study of CD4 T cells in relation to SARS-CoV-2 and coronaviruses. This clone was detected a few times. The target antigen is unknown. Germline V gene lookup returns CDR1 DFQATT and CDR2 SNEGSKA (reference sequence). Trimming shortened V by 3 bases and J by 0 bases, and 8 bases separated the two germline ends. This CDR3 comprises 13 residues. The unexposed donors gave CD4+ T cells in about 2010-2018, prior to COVID-19. Isolation of CD4+ T cells took place after roughly nine days in culture. Unexposed-donor CD4+ T cells were probed with SARS-CoV-2 S/N and four cold-coronavirus spikes, cells permitting. Assay: immunoSEQ multiplex PCR; the TCRdb copy retains only in-frame clones and omits some. The repertoire holds 20,000 to 25,000 clones, with roughly 69% as singletons.

This receptor was obtained from a human donor in good health. Sequenced material: CD4+ T cells from PBMCs, cultured in vitro. The gene calls are TRBV20-1 and TRBJ1-2; D is perhaps TRBD1 (6 bases). CDR3 bases: TGCAGTGCTAGTGCAGGGGCTAACTATGGCTACACCTTC. This encodes CSASAGANYGYTF.